One sample yielded the 17 T cell receptor beta chains listed below, sequenced in a study of OX40 agonist ivuxolimab in advanced cancers. TCRdb keeps only in-frame clones here, not all; method: immunoSEQ multiplex PCR. The profile covers fewer than 100,000 clones, with about 86% appearing a single time and around 0.8% taken by the ten largest. Sample: CD4+ or CD8+ T cells sorted from blood, taken in a trial of the OX40 agonist ivuxolimab. The receptors here all came from an adult with an advanced solid tumor such as melanoma, head and neck, liver or kidney cancer.

This clone was counted between two and nine times. The rearrangement uses TRBV18 and TRBJ2-3; 14 bases are a match to TRBD2. CDR1 is KGHSH and CDR2 is LQKENI in the germline V gene. Losses at the gene ends were 3 bases for V and 4 bases for J; bases not matched to a gene: 3. This CDR3 is 16 amino acids long. The CDR3 is CASSPGLAGGSDTQYF. The CDR3 DNA reads TGTGCCAGCTCACCCGGACTAGCGGGAGGTTCAGATACGCAGTATTTT. Drawing the rest from reference TRBV18 and TRBJ2-3, the complete variable domain is NAGVMQNPRHLVRRRGQEARLRCSPMKGHSHVYWYRQLPEEGLKFMVYLQKENIIDESGMPKERFSAEFPKEGPSILRIQQVVRGDSAAYFCASSPGLAGGSDTQYFGPGTRLTVL.

The V call is TRBV6-1, the J call TRBJ2-3, with D perhaps being TRBD1 or TRBD2 (5 bases each). The CDR3 totals 15 residues. The V end lost 4 bases, the J end lost 3 bases, and 14 bases lay between the germline ends. The germline gives CDR1 MNHNS, CDR2 SASEGT. CDR3 loop: CASSGRERGTDTQYF. CDR3 bases: TGTGCCAGCAGTGGTAGAGAGAGGGGTACAGATACGCAGTATTTT.

This clone has just a few counts. CDR3 sequence: CAWSVLGRGNQPQHF. The CDR3 nucleotides read TGTGCCTGGAGTGTATTGGGAAGGGGCAATCAGCCCCAGCATTTT. The chain combines TRBV30 with TRBJ1-5; D uncertain. Germline values: CDR1 GTSNPN, CDR2 SVGIG (reference sequence). The CDR3 has 15 residues. The ends were cut back, 0 bases at V and 2 bases at J, with 11 bases in the middle.

This chain joins TRBV19 and TRBJ2-3; 8 bases are shared with TRBD1. The CDR3 length is 16 residues. Trimming removed 6 bases from V and 5 bases from J; junction bases left unmatched: 13. Germline values: CDR1 LNHDA, CDR2 SQIVND (reference sequence). The CDR3 is CASSRNGQGGGDTQYF. The CDR3 coding sequence is TGTGCCAGTAGCAGAAACGGACAGGGAGGCGGAGATACGCAGTATTTT.

This sequence joins TRBV6-4 and TRBJ1-1; 10 positions match TRBD1. Germline V CDR1 and CDR2: MRHNA, SNTAGT. Trimming took 9 bases from V and 5 from J; bases not matched to a gene: 3. The CDR3 loop spans 12 amino acids. The CDR3 DNA follows: TGTGCCAGGACAGGGGGCGAGACTGAAGCTTTCTTT. Translating it yields CARTGGETEAFF.

The gene calls are TRBV4-1 and TRBJ2-1, with D unclear. The CDR3 contains 17 residues. With 1 base removed from V and 0 bases from J, the gap between germline ends came to 13 bases. Germline CDR1 and CDR2: MGHRA and YSYEKL. CDR3 DNA: TGCGCCAGCAGCCAAGGAGGCGGAACCAGCTCCTACAATGAGCAGTTCTTC. Translation gives CASSQGGGTSSYNEQFF.

The chain carries TRBV11-2 and TRBJ1-5; TRBD1 might be the D (6 bases). Germline V gene sequence: CDR1 SGHAT, CDR2 FQNNGV. This CDR3 is 17 amino acids long. V lost 4 bases to trimming and J lost 2 bases, with 18 bases between them. CDR3 sequence (DNA): TGTGCCAGCAGCTGGCGGGGGGGCGCCGAGGGCAATCAGCCCCAGCATTTT. It encodes CASSWRGGAEGNQPQHF.

The chain employs TRBV5-8 and TRBJ1-2; D remains ambiguous. Per germline, CDR1 SGHTS and CDR2 YDEGEE. This CDR3 is 12 amino acids long. Trimming removed 7 bases at V and 2 bases at J, with 9 bases between. CDR3: CASVNKNYGYTF. CDR3 bases: TGTGCCAGCGTGAACAAAAACTATGGCTACACCTTC. Filled out from reference TRBV5-8 and TRBJ1-2, the complete variable domain reads EAGVTQSPTHLIKTRGQQATLRCSPISGHTSVYWYQQALGLGLQFLLWYDEGEERNRGNFPPRFSGRQFPNYSSELNVNALELEDSALYLCASVNKNYGYTFGSGTRLTVV.

Here the CDR3 reads CASSLTRGSYEQYF. Written as DNA, the CDR3 is TGTGCCAGCAGCTTAACCCGGGGTTCCTACGAGCAGTACTTC. The chain employs TRBV7-2 and TRBJ2-7, with D possibly being TRBD2 (5 bases). V gave up 2 bases and J gave up 1 base, with 9 bases separating them. The germline V gene has CDR1 SGHTA and CDR2 FQGNSA. This CDR3 contains 14 residues.

The chain uses TRBV30 and TRBJ1-3, with unresolved D. Germline CDR1 and CDR2: GTSNPN and SVGIG (reference sequence). V was cut by 3 bases and J by 0 bases, with 9 bases left in between. This CDR3 spans 14 amino acids. CDR3 loop: CAWRGSYSGNTIYF. CDR3 bases: TGTGCCTGGAGGGGGAGTTACTCTGGAAACACCATATATTTT.

The table lists this clone with a count of one. CDR3 amino acids: CASSFLRDGNYGYTF. The DNA for the CDR3 is TGTGCCAGCAGCTTCCTCCGGGACGGTAACTATGGCTACACCTTC. The gene calls are TRBV7-2 and TRBJ1-2; a possible D gene is TRBD1 (5 bases). V was shortened by 3 bases and J by 1 base, with 12 bases between the two germline ends. From germline, CDR1 is SGHTA and CDR2 FQGNSA. The CDR3 extends over 15 amino acids.

J is TRBJ2-7 and V is TRBV7-9; perhaps TRBD1 as D (6 bases). V shed 0 bases and J shed 6 bases, with 12 bases lying between them. The V gene's germline CDR1 is SEHNR and CDR2 FQNEAQ (reference sequence). CDR3 size: 14 residues. This CDR3 reads CASSLAGGVFEQYF. DNA of the CDR3: TGTGCCAGCAGCTTAGCAGGGGGAGTGTTCGAGCAGTACTTC.

The V and J genes are TRBV27 and TRBJ2-7; maybe TRBD2 (6 bases). Between the trimmed V and J ends, which lost 2 bases and 1 base, there was a span of 9 bases. Germline V gives CDR1 MNHEY, CDR2 SMNVEV (reference sequence). CDR3 length equals 14 residues. DNA for the CDR3: TGTGCCAGCAGTTTAAGCGGGCCTTCCTACGAGCAGTACTTC. Translated, it gives CASSLSGPSYEQYF.

The chain employs TRBV19 and TRBJ2-1; 7 bases agree with TRBD2. Germline lookup yields CDR1 LNHDA and CDR2 SQIVND (reference sequence). The CDR3 has 16 amino acids. V gave up 5 bases and J gave up 7 bases; unmatched junction bases: 14. The DNA for the CDR3 is TGTGCCAGTAGTGGCCTGACCAGCGGGAAGGGGAATGAGCAGTTCTTC. Its translation is CASSGLTSGKGNEQFF.

The J gene is TRBJ1-5, the V gene TRBV7-2; D is perhaps TRBD1 (6 bases). CDR1 and CDR2 from the germline V gene are SGHTA and FQGNSA. The CDR3 covers 14 residues. Trimming left V 2 bases short and J 7 bases short, with 12 bases between. The CDR3 spells CASSLRGAGQPQHF. CDR3 bases: TGTGCCAGCAGCTTACGGGGGGCCGGGCAGCCCCAGCATTTT.

A single count supports this clone. This chain joins TRBV6-6 and TRBJ2-1; D remains unclear. Deletions cut 5 bases from V and 5 bases from J, with 7 bases between. The germline V gene encodes CDR1 MNHNY and CDR2 SVGAGI (reference sequence). The CDR3 consists of 12 residues. The CDR3 here is CASSLSNNEQFF. The CDR3 DNA follows: TGTGCCAGCAGTCTTTCGAACAATGAGCAGTTCTTC.

This chain uses TRBV6-5 with TRBJ2-6, with D perhaps TRBD1 (5 bases). Trimming pared 8 bases from V and 4 bases from J, leaving 15 bases between. Germline V CDR1 and CDR2: MNHEY, SVGAGI. This CDR3 comprises 15 residues. The CDR3 DNA reads as TGTGCCAGCTGTGGGGCGGCCTCGGGGGCCAACGTCCTGACTTTC. Translated, it gives CASCGAASGANVLTF.